The clone carrying this TCR beta chain was counted a few times. Antigen: not known. This CDR3 has 13 amino acids. With 1 base removed from V and 7 bases from J, the gap between germline ends came to 5 bases. The germline V gene has CDR1 SGHVS and CDR2 FQNEAQ. The data stem from a study of CD8+ T cells in alopecia areata. The overall study: It was 6 to 18 months of tofacitinib, and then there were 6 months off drug. Study-wide results and limits: Scalp samples also yield sequences of resident alphabeta T cells from normal skin.

It was cDNA, reverse transcribed from extracted RNA, that served as the sequencing template. Measured with immunoSEQ multiplex PCR; TCRdb has only the in-frame clones, and not every one. The table records some 170,000 clones, over 50% of them present only once. Using a FACSAria, the CD4+ and CD8+ T cells were sorted from the PBMCs. The chain uses TRBV7-8 and TRBJ1-6; no definite D call. The clonotype was recovered from a human donor with alopecia areata. The source was CD4+ T cells sorted from blood, collected at week 0. Written as DNA, the CDR3 is TGTGCCAGCAGCTTAGGGGCGAATTCACCCCTCCACTTT. Protein product: CASSLGANSPLHF.